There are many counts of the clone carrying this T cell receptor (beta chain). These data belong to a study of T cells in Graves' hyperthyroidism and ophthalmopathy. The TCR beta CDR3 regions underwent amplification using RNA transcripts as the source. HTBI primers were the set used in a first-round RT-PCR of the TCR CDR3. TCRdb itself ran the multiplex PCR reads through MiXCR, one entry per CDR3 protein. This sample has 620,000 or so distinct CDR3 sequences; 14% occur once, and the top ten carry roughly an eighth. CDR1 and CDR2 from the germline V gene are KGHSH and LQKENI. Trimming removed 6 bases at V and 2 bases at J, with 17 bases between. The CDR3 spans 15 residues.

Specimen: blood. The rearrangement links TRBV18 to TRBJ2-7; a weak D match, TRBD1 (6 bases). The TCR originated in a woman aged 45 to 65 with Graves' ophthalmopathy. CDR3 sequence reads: CASSLSRDTAYEQYF. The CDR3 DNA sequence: TGTGCCAGCTCCCTGTCCCGGGACACGGCCTACGAGCAGTACTTC.